The sequence of this TCR beta chain was determined in a study of cytomegalovirus exposure and HLA in healthy donors. Study-wide points: Common viral pathogens seemed to be connected with several of the most significant clusters, according to a later analysis.

Notes on this clone: No antigen is known for it.

V shed 4 bases and J shed 5 bases, with 17 bases lying between them. The CDR3 is 15 residues long. Germline V gene sequence: CDR1 SGHDT, CDR2 YYEEEE. The PCR ran on 60 Vbeta and 13 Jbeta primers. Method: immunoSEQ multiplex PCR; TCRdb's copy keeps in-frame clones and lacks some. Of about 110,000 clones listed, 83% are singletons. V gene TRBV5-6 combines with J gene TRBJ2-3, with a tentative D call TRBD2 (5 bases). The source material was PBMCs. The receptor was isolated from a man between 18 and 35 years old in good health and CMV-seronegative. The CDR3 region is CASSMTSSPKDTQYF. CDR3 coding DNA: TGTGCCAGCAGCATGACCTCTAGCCCAAAAGATACGCAGTATTTT. Looking up the rest from reference TRBV5-6 and TRBJ2-3 gives the full variable domain: DAGVTQSPTHLIKTRGQQVTLRCSPKSGHDTVSWYQQALGQGPQFIFQYYEEEERQRGNFPDRFSGHQFPNYSSELNVNALLLGDSALYLCASSMTSSPKDTQYFGPGTRLTVL.